Sequencing of this TCR beta chain was carried out in a study of Ad26.COV2.S vaccination and SARS-CoV-2 variants. The wider study: Ad26.COV2.S shots went into the muscle once or twice, 56 days apart.

Sequenced by immunoSEQ multiplex PCR; TCRdb stores in-frame clones only, minus some. Of a few hundred thousand clones in the sample, about 93% were seen once. Treatment indicated: around 19 received Ad26.COV2.S at low or high dose, single or two shots; a few received placebo; per-sample allocation not given. The study sampled participants on day 63 after the first vaccine or placebo injection. Recruitment in Boston yielded a donor of adult age, 18-55 years. The vaccine antigen was prefusion-stabilized Wuhan SARS-CoV-2 spike. Trimming left V 0 bases short and J 0 bases short, with 6 bases between. CDR3 size: 15 residues. Germline assignment: CDR1 MGHRA and CDR2 YSYEKL.

The sample in question was peripheral blood, obtained in a trial of Ad26.COV2.S vaccine versus placebo. The TCR originated in a person between 18 and 65 years old who received the Ad26.COV2.S COVID-19 vaccine or a placebo. V gene TRBV4-1 combines with J gene TRBJ1-5; D gene uncertain. The CDR3 DNA reads as TGCGCCAGCAGCCAAGAGGAATTTAGCAATCAGCCCCAGCATTTT. Its translation: CASSQEEFSNQPQHF.